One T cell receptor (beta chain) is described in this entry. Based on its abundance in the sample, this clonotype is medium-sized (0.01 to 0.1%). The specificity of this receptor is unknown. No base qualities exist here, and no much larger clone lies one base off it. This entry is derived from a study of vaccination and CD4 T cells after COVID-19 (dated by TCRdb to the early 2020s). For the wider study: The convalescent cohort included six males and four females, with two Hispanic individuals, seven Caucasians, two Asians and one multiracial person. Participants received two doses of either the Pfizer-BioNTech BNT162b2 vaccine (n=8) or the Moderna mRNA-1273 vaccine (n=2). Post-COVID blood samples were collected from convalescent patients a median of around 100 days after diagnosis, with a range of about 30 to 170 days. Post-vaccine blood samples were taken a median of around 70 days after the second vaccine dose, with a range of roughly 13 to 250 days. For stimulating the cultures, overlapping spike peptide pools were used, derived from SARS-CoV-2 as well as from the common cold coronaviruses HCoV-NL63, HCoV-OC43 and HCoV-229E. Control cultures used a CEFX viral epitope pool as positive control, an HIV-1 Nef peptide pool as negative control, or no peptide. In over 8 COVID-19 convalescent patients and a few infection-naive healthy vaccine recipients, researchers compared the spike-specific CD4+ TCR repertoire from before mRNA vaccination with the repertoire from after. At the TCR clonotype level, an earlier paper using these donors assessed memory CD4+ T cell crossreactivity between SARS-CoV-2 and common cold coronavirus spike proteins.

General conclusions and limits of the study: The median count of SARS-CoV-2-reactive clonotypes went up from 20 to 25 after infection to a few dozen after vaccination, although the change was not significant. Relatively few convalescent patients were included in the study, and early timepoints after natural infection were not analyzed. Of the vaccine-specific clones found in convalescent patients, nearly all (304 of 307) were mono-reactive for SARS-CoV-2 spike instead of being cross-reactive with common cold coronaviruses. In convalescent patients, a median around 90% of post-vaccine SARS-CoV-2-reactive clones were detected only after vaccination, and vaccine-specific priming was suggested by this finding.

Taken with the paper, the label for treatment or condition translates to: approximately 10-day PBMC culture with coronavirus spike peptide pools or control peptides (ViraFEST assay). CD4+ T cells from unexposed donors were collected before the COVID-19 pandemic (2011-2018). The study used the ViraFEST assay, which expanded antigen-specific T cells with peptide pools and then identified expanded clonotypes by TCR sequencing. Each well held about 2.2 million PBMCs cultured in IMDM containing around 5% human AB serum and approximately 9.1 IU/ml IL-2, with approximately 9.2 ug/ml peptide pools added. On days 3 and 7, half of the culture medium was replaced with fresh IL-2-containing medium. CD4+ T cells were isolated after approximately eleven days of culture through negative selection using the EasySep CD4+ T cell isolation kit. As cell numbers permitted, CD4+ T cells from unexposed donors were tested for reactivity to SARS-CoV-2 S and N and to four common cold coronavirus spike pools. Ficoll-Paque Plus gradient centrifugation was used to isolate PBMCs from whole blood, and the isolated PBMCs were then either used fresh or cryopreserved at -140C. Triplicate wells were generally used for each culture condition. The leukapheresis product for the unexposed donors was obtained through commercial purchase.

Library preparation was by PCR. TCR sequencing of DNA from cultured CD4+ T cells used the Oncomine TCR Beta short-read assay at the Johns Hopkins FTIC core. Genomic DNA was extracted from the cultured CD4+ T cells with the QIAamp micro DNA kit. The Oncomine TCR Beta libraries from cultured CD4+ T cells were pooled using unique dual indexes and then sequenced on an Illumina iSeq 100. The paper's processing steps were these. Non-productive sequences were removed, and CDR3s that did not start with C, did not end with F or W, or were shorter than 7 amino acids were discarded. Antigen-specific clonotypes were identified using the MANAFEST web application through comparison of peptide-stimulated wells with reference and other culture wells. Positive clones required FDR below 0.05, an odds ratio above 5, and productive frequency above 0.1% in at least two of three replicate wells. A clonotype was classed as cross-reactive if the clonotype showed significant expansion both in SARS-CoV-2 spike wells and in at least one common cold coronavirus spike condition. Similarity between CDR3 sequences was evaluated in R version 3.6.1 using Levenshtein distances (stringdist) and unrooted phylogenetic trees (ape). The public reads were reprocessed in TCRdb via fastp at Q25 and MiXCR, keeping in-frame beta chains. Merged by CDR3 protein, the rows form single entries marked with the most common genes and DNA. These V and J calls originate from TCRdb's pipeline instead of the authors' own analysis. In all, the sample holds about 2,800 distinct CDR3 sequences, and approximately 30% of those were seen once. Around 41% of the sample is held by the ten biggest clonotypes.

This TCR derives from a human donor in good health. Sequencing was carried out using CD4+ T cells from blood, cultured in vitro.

The CDR3 protein sequence reads: CATSDFNSHYGYTF. The nucleotides are TGTGCCACCAGTGATTTCAACAGTCACTATGGCTACACCTTC. This sequence uses TRBV24-1 and TRBJ1-2; confidence is insufficient to name the D gene. Relative to germline, V is 1 base shorter and J is 3 bases shorter, with 8 bases between their ends. Including the terminal cysteine and phenylalanine, the CDR3 comprises 14 residues. Only the CDR3 region is kept as DNA, spanning 42 bases read in frame from base 1. The germline V gene supplies CDR1 KGHDR and CDR2 SFDVKD.